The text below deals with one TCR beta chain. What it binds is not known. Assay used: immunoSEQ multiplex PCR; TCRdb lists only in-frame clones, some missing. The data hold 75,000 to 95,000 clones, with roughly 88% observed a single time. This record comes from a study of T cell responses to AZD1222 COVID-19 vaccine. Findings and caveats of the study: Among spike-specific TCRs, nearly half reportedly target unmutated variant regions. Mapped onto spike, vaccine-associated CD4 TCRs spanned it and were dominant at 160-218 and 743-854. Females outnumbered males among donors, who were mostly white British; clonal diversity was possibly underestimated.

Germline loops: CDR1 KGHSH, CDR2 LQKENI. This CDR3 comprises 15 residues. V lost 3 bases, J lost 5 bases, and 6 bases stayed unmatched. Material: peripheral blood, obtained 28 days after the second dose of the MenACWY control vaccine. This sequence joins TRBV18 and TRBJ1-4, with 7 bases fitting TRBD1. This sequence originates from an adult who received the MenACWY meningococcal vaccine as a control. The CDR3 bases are TGTGCCAGCTCACCCTCAGGGGGTGTAAATGAAAAACTGTTTTTT. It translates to CASSPSGGVNEKLFF.